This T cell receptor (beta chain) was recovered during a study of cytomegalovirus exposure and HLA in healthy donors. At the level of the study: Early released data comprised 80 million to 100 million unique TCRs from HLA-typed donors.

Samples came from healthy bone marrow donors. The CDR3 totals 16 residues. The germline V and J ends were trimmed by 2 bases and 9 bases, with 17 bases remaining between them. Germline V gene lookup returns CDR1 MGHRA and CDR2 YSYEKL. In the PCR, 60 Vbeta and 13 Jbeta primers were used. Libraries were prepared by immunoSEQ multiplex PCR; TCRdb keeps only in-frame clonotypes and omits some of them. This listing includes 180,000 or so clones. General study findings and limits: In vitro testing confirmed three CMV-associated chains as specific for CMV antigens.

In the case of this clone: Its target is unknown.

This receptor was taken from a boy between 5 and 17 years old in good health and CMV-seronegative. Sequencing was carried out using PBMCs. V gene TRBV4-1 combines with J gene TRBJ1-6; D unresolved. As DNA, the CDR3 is TGCGCCAGCAGCCAACTCGGGTCACGAGGAGGTTCACCCCTCCACTTT. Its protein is CASSQLGSRGGSPLHF.